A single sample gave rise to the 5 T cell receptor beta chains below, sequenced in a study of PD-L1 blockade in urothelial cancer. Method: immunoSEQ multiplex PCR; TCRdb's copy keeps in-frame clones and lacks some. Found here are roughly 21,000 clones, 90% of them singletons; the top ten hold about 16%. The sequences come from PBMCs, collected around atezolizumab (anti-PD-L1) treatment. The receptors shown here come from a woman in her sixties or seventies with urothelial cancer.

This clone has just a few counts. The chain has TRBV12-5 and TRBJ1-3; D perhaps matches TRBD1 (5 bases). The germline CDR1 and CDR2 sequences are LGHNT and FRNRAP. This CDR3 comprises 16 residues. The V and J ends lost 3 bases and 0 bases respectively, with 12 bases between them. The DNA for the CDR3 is TGTGCTAGTGGTTTAGGGGACTTTAACTCTGGAAACACCATATATTTT. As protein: CASGLGDFNSGNTIYF. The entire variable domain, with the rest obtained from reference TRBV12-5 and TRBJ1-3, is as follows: DARVTQTPRHKVTEMGQEVTMRCQPILGHNTVFWYRQTMMQGLELLAYFRNRAPLDDSGMPKDRFSAEMPDATLATLKIQPSEPRDSAVYFCASGLGDFNSGNTIYFGEGSWLTVV.

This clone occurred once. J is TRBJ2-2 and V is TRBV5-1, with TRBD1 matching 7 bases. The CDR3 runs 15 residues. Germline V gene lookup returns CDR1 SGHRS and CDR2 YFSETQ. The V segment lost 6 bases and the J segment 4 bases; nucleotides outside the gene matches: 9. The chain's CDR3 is CASKQQGVGTGELFF. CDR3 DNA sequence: TGCGCCAGCAAACAGCAGGGGGTAGGCACCGGGGAGCTGTTTTTT.

The CDR3, as DNA: TGTGCCAGCACCACCGGGGGGGACACCGGGGAGCTGTTTTTT. It codes for CASTTGGDTGELFF. The gene calls are TRBV9 and TRBJ2-2; 8 bases match TRBD2. Germline CDR1 SGDLS, CDR2 YYNGEE. This CDR3 is built from 14 residues. The J segment lost 3 bases and the V segment lost 6 bases, leaving 4 bases of the junction unmatched.

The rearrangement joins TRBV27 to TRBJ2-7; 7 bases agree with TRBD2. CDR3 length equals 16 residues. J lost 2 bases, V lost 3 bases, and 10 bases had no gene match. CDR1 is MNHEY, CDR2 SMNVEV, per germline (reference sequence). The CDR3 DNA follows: TGTGCCAGCAGTTTCTCATTGAGCGGGGTCCCCTACGAGCAGTACTTC. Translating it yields CASSFSLSGVPYEQYF.

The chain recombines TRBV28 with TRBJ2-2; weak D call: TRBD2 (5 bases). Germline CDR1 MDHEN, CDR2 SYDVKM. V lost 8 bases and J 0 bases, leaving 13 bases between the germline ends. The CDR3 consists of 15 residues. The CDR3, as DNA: TGTGCCAGCGCGGGTGCGGCCGCGAACACCGGGGAGCTGTTTTTT. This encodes CASAGAAANTGELFF. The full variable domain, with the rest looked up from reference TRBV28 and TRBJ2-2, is DVKVTQSSRYLVKRTGEKVFLECVQDMDHENMFWYRQDPGLGLRLIYFSYDVKMKEKGDIPEGYSVSREKKERFSLILESASTNQTSMYLCASAGAAANTGELFFGEGSRLTVL.